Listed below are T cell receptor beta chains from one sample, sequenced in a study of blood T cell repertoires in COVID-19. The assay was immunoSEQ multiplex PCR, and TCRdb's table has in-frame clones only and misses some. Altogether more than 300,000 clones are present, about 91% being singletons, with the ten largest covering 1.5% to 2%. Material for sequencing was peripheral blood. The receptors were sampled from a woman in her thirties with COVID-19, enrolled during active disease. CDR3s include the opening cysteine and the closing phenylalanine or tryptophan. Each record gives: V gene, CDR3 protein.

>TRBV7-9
CASSPAVAEAFF
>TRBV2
CASSSRDRGATNEKLFF
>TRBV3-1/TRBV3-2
CASSQDPEGVETQYF
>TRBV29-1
CSVRTSGAYEQYF
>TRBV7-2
CASSSPGQVSAGELFF
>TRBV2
CASSEQGLGYTF
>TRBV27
CASSSQENYGYTF
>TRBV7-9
CASSSGAAGEIEAFF
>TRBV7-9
CASSLDLVLRDKGPNGYTF
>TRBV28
CASSSGQGDTGELFF
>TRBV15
CATSRDRRGGSGGYTF
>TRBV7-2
CASVLQGSSAYEQYF
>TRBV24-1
CATSDLKPSGGARETQYF
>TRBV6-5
CASSYRRLTEAFF
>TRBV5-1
CASSLGQGYTEAFF
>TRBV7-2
CASSTGWYGYTF
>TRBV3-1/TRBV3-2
CASSQGRGNSPLHF
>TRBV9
CASSVSGTDYEQYF
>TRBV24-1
CATSPSTGNSNQPQHF
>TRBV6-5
CASSYSRVSSGNTIYF
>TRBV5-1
CASSLPRLAGNNEQFF
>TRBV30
CAWSGAGGSTDTQYF
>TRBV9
CASSATHRLNTEAFF
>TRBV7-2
CASSLVSGGYKLYNEQFF
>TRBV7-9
CASSLPYRRNEQFF
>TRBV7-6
CASSRSGGGEQYF
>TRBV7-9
CASREAALNTEAFF